Following are 29 T cell receptor beta chains from one sample sequenced in a study of CD8+CD57+ T cells in acquired aplastic anemia (dated by TCRdb to the late 2010s). The reads were generated on an Illumina HiSeq 2000. TCR beta VDJ combination and CDR3 sequence profiling used genomic DNA as the template. TCRdb's own reprocessing of the public reads used fastp at Q25 and MiXCR and kept productive beta chains. Every CDR3 protein is listed once, alongside the most common genes and DNA of its rows. Present in this sample are 170,000 or so distinct CDR3 sequences, roughly 65% of which were seen just once. The leading ten clones occupy about 42% of the sample. Expansion of CD8+CD57+ cells had been shown by flow cytometry in the patients chosen for sequencing. The sequenced sample consisted of sorted CD4+, CD8+, or CD8+CD57+ T cells (not recorded which) from PBMCs. These receptors all come from a human donor with aplastic anemia.

The rearrangement links TRBV7-3 to TRBJ2-7; maybe TRBD2 (6 bases). Trimming removed 2 bases at V and 1 base at J, with 9 bases between. This CDR3 has 14 residues. Germline CDR1 reads SGHTA; CDR2 reads FQGTGA. This CDR3 reads CASSLGGVSYEQYF. The CDR3 bases are TGTGCCAGCAGCTTAGGCGGGGTATCCTACGAGCAGTACTTC. The complete variable domain, with remaining parts taken from reference TRBV7-3 and TRBJ2-7, reads GAGVSQTPSNKVTEKGKYVELRCDPISGHTALYWYRQSLGQGPEFLIYFQGTGAADDSGLPNDRFFAVRPEGSVSTLKIQRTERGDSAVYLCASSLGGVSYEQYFGPGTRLTVT.

The chain combines TRBV5-8 with TRBJ1-3, with no clear D. V lost 4 bases, J lost 4 bases, and 15 bases lay in between. Germline CDR1 and CDR2: SGHTS and YDEGEE. The CDR3 extends over 15 amino acids. In DNA form, the CDR3 reads TGTGCCAGCAGCCCCGGCCCTGGCCCGGGAAACACCATATATTTT. Translation: CASSPGPGPGNTIYF.

This chain joins TRBV5-5 and TRBJ2-7, with a tentative D call TRBD2 (6 bases). Germline V gene data show CDR1 as SGHKS and CDR2 as YYEKEE (reference sequence). The CDR3 is made up of 16 amino acids. V gave up 4 bases and J gave up 1 base, with 18 bases separating them. CDR3 residues: CASSAKGGVSSYEQYF. In DNA form, the CDR3 reads TGTGCCAGCAGCGCGAAAGGAGGGGTATCTTCCTACGAGCAGTACTTC.

The chain employs TRBV7-8 and TRBJ2-7; D gene uncertain. The CDR3 runs to 11 residues. Germline CDR1 reads SGHVS; CDR2 reads FQNEAQ. The ends were cut back, 6 bases at V and 5 bases at J, with 8 bases in the middle. The CDR3 DNA follows: TGTGCCAGCAGTCGGACCGACGAGCAGTACTTC. It translates to CASSRTDEQYF.

This clonotype was seen ten or more times. The chain carries TRBV2 and TRBJ1-4; 7 positions match TRBD1. V lost 6 bases, J lost 4 bases, and 5 bases stayed unmatched. Germline loops: CDR1 SNHLY, CDR2 FYNNEI. The CDR3 runs 14 residues. CDR3 nucleotide sequence: TGTGCCAGCAGAACAGGGGAGGTTAATGAAAAACTGTTTTTT. Translating it yields CASRTGEVNEKLFF.

The rearrangement uses TRBV29-1 and TRBJ2-2; D might be TRBD2 (6 bases). The CDR3 runs to 15 residues. Germline V gene data show CDR1 as SQVTM and CDR2 as ANQGSEA. Trimming left V 3 bases short and J 1 base short, with 12 bases between. Written as DNA, the CDR3 is TGCAGCGTTGACTCCGGGACTGGGAACACCGGGGAGCTGTTTTTT. It encodes CSVDSGTGNTGELFF.

V is TRBV7-2 and J is TRBJ2-7; TRBD1 matches 9 bases. Trimming cost V 6 bases and J 7 bases; bases outside gene matches: 10. The CDR3 is 14 amino acids. The germline V gene has CDR1 SGHTA and CDR2 FQGNSA. The CDR3 region is CASRTQGALGEQYF. Written as DNA, the CDR3 is TGTGCCAGCAGGACACAGGGGGCATTAGGAGAGCAGTACTTC.

This clonotype has just one count. At one boundary the junction diverges from the germline segment, which might be a read error. The rearrangement joins TRBV15 to TRBJ2-1; D not resolved. The length of the CDR3 is 13 residues. From germline, CDR1 is LNHNV and CDR2 YYDKDF (reference sequence). DNA for the CDR3: TGTGCCACCACCAGTCCCACGTACAATGAGCCGTTCTTC. It codes for CATTSPTYNEPFF.

The sample holds many counts of this clonotype. The rearrangement links TRBV19 to TRBJ1-6, with 9 bases that match TRBD1. CDR1 is LNHDA, CDR2 SQIVND, per germline (reference sequence). Trimming took 7 bases from V and 7 from J; bases not matched to a gene: 2. This CDR3 contains 13 residues. The DNA for the CDR3 is TGTGCCAGTATGGGGACAGGGAATTCACCCCTCCACTTT. This codes for CASMGTGNSPLHF. Combining the CDR3 with reference TRBV19 and TRBJ1-6 gives the whole variable domain DGGITQSPKYLFRKEGQNVTLSCEQNLNHDAMYWYRQDPGQGLRLIYYSQIVNDFQKGDIAEGYSVSREKKESFPLTVTSAQKNPTAFYLCASMGTGNSPLHFGNGTRLTVT.

This clonotype appeared a single time. This chain connects TRBV10-3 to TRBJ2-2; no clear D. The V end lost 8 bases, the J end lost 15 bases, and 19 bases lay between the germline ends. The germline gives CDR1 ENHRY, CDR2 SYGVKD. CDR3 length: 12 residues. The CDR3 reads CAIGGTDLMVFF. The DNA of the CDR3 is TGTGCCATCGGTGGTACGGACCTCATGGTGTTTTTT.

Concerning this clonotype: This may be a read error: a much more frequent sequence differs by one nucleotide. The chain recombines TRBV5-1 with TRBJ2-2; the D call may be TRBD1 or TRBD2 (7 bases each). The CDR3 loop spans 12 amino acids. V was trimmed by 6 bases and J by 13 bases, leaving 16 bases between them. Germline V gene sequence: CDR1 SGHRS, CDR2 YFSETQ. The CDR3 reads CASTLDREGLFF. The DNA of the CDR3 is TGCGCCAGCACCCTCGACAGGGAGGGGCTGTTTTTT.

V gene TRBV20-1 combines with J gene TRBJ1-2, with D possibly being TRBD1 (5 bases). This CDR3 has 14 amino acids. CDR1 and CDR2 from the germline V gene are DFQATT and SNEGSKA (reference sequence). Trimming shortened V by 3 bases and J by 3 bases, and 14 bases separated the two germline ends. CDR3 region: CSASKLGRDYGYTF. The CDR3 coding sequence is TGCAGTGCTAGTAAACTGGGCAGGGACTATGGCTACACCTTC.

This chain links TRBV19 with TRBJ1-5, with TRBD1 matching 7 bases. The CDR3 is 15 amino acids. V was pared by 10 bases and J by 0 bases, with 9 bases of the junction left unmatched. In germline, CDR1 is LNHDA, CDR2 SQIVND (reference sequence). The CDR3 DNA sequence: TGTGCCACCAGAGATAACAGGGGTAGCAATCAGCCCCAGCATTTT. It encodes CATRDNRGSNQPQHF.

Many counts were recorded for this clonotype. The gene calls are TRBV10-3 and TRBJ2-3; 10 bases are a match to TRBD2. Germline CDR1 is ENHRY and CDR2 is SYGVKD. V shed 1 base and J 7 bases; nucleotides not matched to a gene: 8. The CDR3 totals 16 residues. CDR3 amino acids: CAISELASGGWNTQYF. CDR3 coding DNA: TGTGCCATCAGTGAGTTAGCTAGCGGGGGTTGGAATACGCAGTATTTT.

The chain combines TRBV7-2 with TRBJ2-7, with D possibly called TRBD1 or TRBD2 (5 bases each). This CDR3 comprises 14 residues. Trimming cost V 5 bases and J 3 bases, with 14 bases left between them. Germline loops: CDR1 SGHTA, CDR2 FQGNSA. CDR3 nucleotide sequence: TGTGCCAGCAGCCGACGGGGCGGAGTCTACGAGCAGTACTTC. It is translated as CASSRRGGVYEQYF.

The J gene is TRBJ2-2, the V gene TRBV12-3 or TRBV12-4; unclear D gene. The CDR3 is made up of 14 amino acids. V lost 5 bases, J lost 3 bases, and 10 bases lay in between. CDR3 sequence reads: CASSSRRDTGELFF. In nucleotides, the CDR3 is TGTGCCAGCAGTAGCCGACGGGACACCGGGGAGCTGTTTTTT.

Points on this clonotype: A much bigger clone sits one base away, suggesting this may be a read error. The gene calls are TRBV6-5 and TRBJ1-1, with D hard to call. Germline loops: CDR1 MNHEY, CDR2 SVGAGI. The CDR3 covers 14 residues. This CDR3 is CASSYAEGTTDAFF. CDR3 nucleotide sequence: TGTGCCAGCAGTTACGCCGAGGGTACCACTGATGCTTTCTTT.

The CDR3 DNA follows: TGTGCCAGCAGTTTCGGGACACCGAACTACGAGCAGTACTTC. Translating it yields CASSFGTPNYEQYF. The gene calls are TRBV2 and TRBJ2-7, with TRBD1 as a possible D gene (6 bases). The V end was cut by 5 bases, the J end by 3 bases, with 14 bases between. Per the germline V gene, CDR1 is SNHLY and CDR2 is FYNNEI. This CDR3 region has 14 residues.

The chain uses TRBV7-2 and TRBJ1-5, with D tentatively TRBD1 (5 bases). The CDR3 extends over 12 amino acids. Germline CDR1 and CDR2: SGHTA and FQGNSA. The V end lost 10 bases, the J end lost 8 bases, and 15 bases lay between the germline ends. CDR3 region: CAISDGGEPQHF. CDR3 DNA sequence: TGTGCCATCAGTGATGGGGGGGAGCCCCAGCATTTT.

V and J are TRBV7-2 and TRBJ1-1; perhaps TRBD1 as D (5 bases). Germline CDR1 is SGHTA and CDR2 is FQGNSA. CDR3 length equals 13 residues. Trimming pared 5 bases from V and 2 bases from J, leaving 9 bases between. For the CDR3, the DNA is TGTGCCAGCAGCACCAGGACAAACACTGAAGCTTTCTTT. Its protein is CASSTRTNTEAFF.

This clonotype was counted a few times. The rearrangement joins TRBV29-1 to TRBJ1-3; 7 bases agree with TRBD1. Trimming at V came to 4 bases and at J to 2 bases, leaving 5 bases not matched to a gene. The germline V gene has CDR1 SQVTM and CDR2 ANQGSEA. This CDR3 is 14 amino acids long. The CDR3 nucleotides read TGCAGCGTTGTTCCAGGGGGGCCTGGAAACACCATATATTTT. This codes for CSVVPGGPGNTIYF.

A few counts support this clonotype. This chain uses TRBV20-1 with TRBJ2-5; D is unclear. CDR1 DFQATT and CDR2 SNEGSKA come from the germline V gene (reference sequence). The length of the CDR3 is 12 residues. The germline V and J ends were trimmed by 1 base and 7 bases, with 10 bases remaining between them. The DNA of the CDR3 is TGCAGTGCTAGAGTTAGTCTCGGGACCCAGTACTTC. This encodes CSARVSLGTQYF.

The chain couples TRBV7-9 to TRBJ1-6, with D perhaps TRBD1 (5 bases). The CDR3 runs to 14 residues. CDR1 and CDR2 (germline): SEHNR, FQNEAQ (reference sequence). V lost 3 bases and J lost 7, with 10 bases in between. As DNA, the CDR3 is TGTGCCAGCAGCTTGTTGGGGCGAAATTCACCCCTCCACTTT. Protein product: CASSLLGRNSPLHF. Full variable domain (remainder filled in from reference TRBV7-9 and TRBJ1-6): DTGVSQNPRHKITKRGQNVTFRCDPISEHNRLYWYRQTLGQGPEFLTYFQNEAQLEKSRLLSDRFSAERPKGSFSTLEIQRTEQGDSAMYLCASSLLGRNSPLHFGNGTRLTVT.

This clonotype occurred many times. The genes are TRBV2 and TRBJ2-7, with TRBD1 as a possible D gene (6 bases). This CDR3 is 13 amino acids long. In germline, CDR1 is SNHLY, CDR2 FYNNEI. Deletions cut 8 bases from V and 0 bases from J, with 11 bases between. CDR3 loop: CASETGGSYEQYF. In DNA form, the CDR3 reads TGTGCCAGCGAGACAGGAGGCTCCTACGAGCAGTACTTC.

The V gene is TRBV2, the J gene TRBJ2-3; 13 bases are a match to TRBD2. Germline CDR1 reads SNHLY; CDR2 reads FYNNEI. Trimming removed 6 bases from V and 3 bases from J; junction bases left unmatched: 6. The CDR3 covers 16 residues. CDR3 amino acids: CASRRTSGSSTDTQYF. The CDR3 DNA follows: TGTGCCAGCAGGAGGACTAGCGGGAGTTCAACAGATACGCAGTATTTT. The full variable domain, completed using reference TRBV2 and TRBJ2-3, is EPEVTQTPSHQVTQMGQEVILRCVPISNHLYFYWYRQILGQKVEFLVSFYNNEISEKSEIFDDQFSVERPDGSNFTLKIRSTKLEDSAMYFCASRRTSGSSTDTQYFGPGTRLTVL.

As regards this clonotype: This may be a read error: a much more frequent sequence differs by one nucleotide. The gene calls are TRBV7-8 and TRBJ1-4; no reliable D call. Germline loops: CDR1 SGHVS, CDR2 FQNEAQ. CDR3 size: 15 residues. CDR3 sequence: CASSLTASRNEKPFF. The CDR3, as DNA: TGTGCCAGCAGCTTAACCGCGAGTCGTAATGAAAAACCGTTTTTT.

The chain uses TRBV12-3 or TRBV12-4 and TRBJ2-5, with D possibly TRBD2 on 6 matching bases. The CDR3 has 12 residues. CDR3: CASGPREETQYF. The CDR3 DNA is TGTGCTAGTGGTCCCCGGGAGGAGACCCAGTACTTC.

V is TRBV7-9 and J is TRBJ1-6, with D uncertain. The V end was cut by 6 bases, the J end by 10 bases, with 16 bases between. CDR1 is SEHNR and CDR2 is FQNEAQ in the germline V gene (reference sequence). The CDR3 is 14 residues long. The CDR3 DNA follows: TGTGCCAGCAGTTCCACCAGCCTCGGGTCACCCCTCCACTTT. Its protein is CASSSTSLGSPLHF.

The chain carries TRBV7-4 and TRBJ2-3, with TRBD2 matching 13 bases. Germline V gene data show CDR1 as SGHVT and CDR2 as SQSDAQ. This CDR3 is built from 18 residues. The V gene end was trimmed by 5 bases and the J gene end by 4 bases; junction bases not matched to a gene: 12. The CDR3 spells CASSQGRTSGSSSDTQYF. The DNA of the CDR3 is TGTGCCAGCAGCCAGGGACGGACTAGCGGGAGTTCCTCAGATACGCAGTATTTT.